The following is a T cell receptor beta chain sequence with its context. The target antigen is unknown. In germline, CDR1 is SGHVS, CDR2 FNYEAQ. The CDR3 has 14 residues. V lost 6 bases and J lost 6, with 14 bases in between. The PCR had 60 Vbeta and 13 Jbeta primers. Here immunoSEQ multiplex PCR was the method, and the copy in TCRdb shows in-frame clones only, minus some. The sample lists 30,000 to 40,000 clones; 68% were seen once. This record belongs to a study of cytomegalovirus exposure and HLA in healthy donors. Regarding the study as a whole: Relative to equally common others, HLA-associated TCR beta chains showed greater clonal expansion in a later analysis.

The V and J genes are TRBV7-6 and TRBJ2-2, with D unclear. This receptor was obtained from a middle-aged man in good health and CMV-seronegative. Sample: PBMCs. The CDR3 DNA follows: TGTGCCAGCAGTAGCACGTCCTGGGCCGGGGAGCTGTTTTTT. This codes for CASSSTSWAGELFF.